This is a list of T cell receptor beta chains from one sample in a study of multiple sclerosis patients with progressive multifocal leukoencephalopathy. Some clones are missing from TCRdb's copy, which holds only in-frame ones; the method was immunoSEQ multiplex PCR. The table has around 25,000 clones, approximately 90% seen once; the top ten hold 2% to 2.5%. The sample was PBMCs, taken from a patient treated with natalizumab. Receptors originate from a man younger than 40 with multiple sclerosis. The CDR3 runs from the conserved cysteine through the conserved F or W. D genes are given only for firm matches. Rows give clone size only sometimes, using once, few, many, or a class for an expanded clone.

clone_size	d_call	v_call	j_call	cdr3_nt	cdr3_aa
NA	NA	TRBV6-6	TRBJ2-7	TGTGCCAGCAGCCTAACTAGTACCCCCTCCTACGAGCAGTACTTC	CASSLTSTPSYEQYF
NA	TRBD2	TRBV6-6	TRBJ2-7	TGTGCCAGCAGATCAAAGCGGGAGGGCCTGAGCAACGAGCAGTACTTC	CASRSKREGLSNEQYF
NA	NA	TRBV7-9	TRBJ2-7	TGTGCCAGCAGCCCGTACGGGCTAGCACCTTACGAGCAGTACTTC	CASSPYGLAPYEQYF
NA	TRBD1	TRBV7-6	TRBJ1-5	TGTGCCAGCAGCCCCGAACAGGGGTCGGACCAGCCCCAGCATTTT	CASSPEQGSDQPQHF
NA	NA	TRBV30	TRBJ1-6	TGTGCCTGGAGCAGGGATTCACCCCTCCACTTT	CAWSRDSPLHF
NA	TRBD1	TRBV5-4	TRBJ2-5	TGTGCCAGCAGCCTCCAGGGGGCGGGGTACCAACAAGAGACCCAGTACTTC	CASSLQGAGYQQETQYF
few	NA	TRBV21-1	TRBJ2-7	TGTGCCAGCCCCGGGTCGGATAGGGGCTACGAGCAGTACTTC	CASPGSDRGYEQYF
NA	TRBD2	TRBV7-9	TRBJ2-5	TGTGCCAGCAGCAGGAGCGGGAGAGGGGATTTTCAAGAGACCCAGTACTTC	CASSRSGRGDFQETQYF
NA	NA	TRBV5-4	TRBJ1-5	TGTGCCAGCAGCGAGGGCAGCAATCAGCCCCAGCATTTT	CASSEGSNQPQHF
NA	TRBD2	TRBV9	TRBJ2-5	TGTGCCAGCAGCGTGGGGACTAGCGGGAGGTTGGGGCAAGAGACCCAGTACTTC	CASSVGTSGRLGQETQYF
once	NA	TRBV14	TRBJ2-2	TGTGCCAGCAGCCTTTATTACACCGGGGAGCTGTTTTTT	CASSLYYTGELFF
NA	NA	TRBV9	TRBJ2-4	TGTGCCAGCCGGAGGAGGGCCCCAGCCAAAAACATTCAGTACTTC	CASRRRAPAKNIQYF
NA	TRBD2	TRBV30	TRBJ2-3	TGTGCCTGGAGTCAGCGGGAGACAGATACGCAGTATTTT	CAWSQRETDTQYF
NA	NA	TRBV9	TRBJ1-4	TGTGCCAGCAGCCCTCGGGGGGAGGGCGGTGAAAAACTGTTTTTT	CASSPRGEGGEKLFF
NA	TRBD1	TRBV7-2	TRBJ1-4	TGTGCCAGCAGCTTATTACAGGGGGGAGCTAATGAAAAACTGTTTTTT	CASSLLQGGANEKLFF
NA	TRBD2	TRBV19	TRBJ2-1	TGTGCCAGTAGTATAGCTAGCGGGAGCTACAATGAGCAGTTCTTC	CASSIASGSYNEQFF
NA	NA	TRBV10-3	TRBJ2-1	TGTGCCATCAGCCCACAATTTAATGAGCAGTTCTTC	CAISPQFNEQFF
NA	NA	TRBV6-4	TRBJ2-2	TGTGCCAGCAGTGAATACCTTTCGAACACCGGGGAGCTGTTTTTT	CASSEYLSNTGELFF
NA	NA	TRBV7-9	TRBJ2-3	TGTGCCAGCAGCTCGGCTAGGCCCCCTAGCACAGATACGCAGTATTTT	CASSSARPPSTDTQYF
NA	TRBD1	TRBV11-2	TRBJ1-1	TGTGCCAGCAGCCTAAGACAGGGGACCTCTTCGGATGGTGAAGCTTTCTTT	CASSLRQGTSSDGEAFF
once	TRBD2	TRBV7-2	TRBJ2-1	TGTGCCAGCAGCCCGGGACTACTTAGAGAGCAGTTCTTC	CASSPGLLREQFF
once	TRBD2	TRBV5-1	TRBJ2-1	TGCGCCAGCAGCTGGGAGGGAGAGCAGTTCTTC	CASSWEGEQFF